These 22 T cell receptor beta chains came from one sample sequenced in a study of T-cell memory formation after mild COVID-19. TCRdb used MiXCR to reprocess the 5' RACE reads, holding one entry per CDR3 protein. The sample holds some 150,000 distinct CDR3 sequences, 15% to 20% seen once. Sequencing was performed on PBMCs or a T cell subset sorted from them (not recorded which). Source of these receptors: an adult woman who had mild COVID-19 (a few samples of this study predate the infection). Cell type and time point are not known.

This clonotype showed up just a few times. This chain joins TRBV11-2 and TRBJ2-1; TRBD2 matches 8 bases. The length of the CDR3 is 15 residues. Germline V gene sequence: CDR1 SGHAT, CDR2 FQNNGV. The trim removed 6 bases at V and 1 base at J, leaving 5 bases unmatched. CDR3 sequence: CASSTTGGSYNEQFF. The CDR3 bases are TGTGCCAGCAGTACAACGGGAGGGTCCTACAATGAGCAGTTCTTC. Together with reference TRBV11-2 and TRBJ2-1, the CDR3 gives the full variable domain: EAGVAQSPRYKIIEKRQSVAFWCNPISGHATLYWYQQILGQGPKLLIQFQNNGVVDDSQLPKDRFSAERLKGVDSTLKIQPAKLEDSAVYLCASSTTGGSYNEQFFGPGTRLTVL.

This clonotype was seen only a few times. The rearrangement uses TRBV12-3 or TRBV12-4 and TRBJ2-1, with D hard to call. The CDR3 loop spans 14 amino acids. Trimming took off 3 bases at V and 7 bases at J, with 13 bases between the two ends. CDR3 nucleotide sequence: TGTGCCAGCAGTTTGTCGAGTCGGTGGAATGAGCAGTTCTTC. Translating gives CASSLSSRWNEQFF.

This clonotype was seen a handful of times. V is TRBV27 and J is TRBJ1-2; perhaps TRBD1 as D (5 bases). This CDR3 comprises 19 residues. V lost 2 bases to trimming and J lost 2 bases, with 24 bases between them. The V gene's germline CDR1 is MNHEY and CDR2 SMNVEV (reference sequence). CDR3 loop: CASSLGAGKRTSFNYGYTF. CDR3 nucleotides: TGTGCCAGCAGTTTAGGGGCAGGGAAGCGCACTTCGTTCAACTATGGCTACACCTTC.

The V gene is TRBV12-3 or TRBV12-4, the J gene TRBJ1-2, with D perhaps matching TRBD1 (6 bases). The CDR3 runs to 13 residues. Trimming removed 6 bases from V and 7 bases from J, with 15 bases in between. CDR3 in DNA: TGTGCCAGCAGCCTACAGGGATATGGTGGCTACACCTTC. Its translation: CASSLQGYGGYTF.

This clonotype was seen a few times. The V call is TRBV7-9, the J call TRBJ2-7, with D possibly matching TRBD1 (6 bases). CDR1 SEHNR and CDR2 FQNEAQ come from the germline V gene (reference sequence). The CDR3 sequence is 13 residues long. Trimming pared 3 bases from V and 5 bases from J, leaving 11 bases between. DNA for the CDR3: TGTGCCAGCAGCTTGGCAGGGGTCAACGAGCAGTACTTC. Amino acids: CASSLAGVNEQYF. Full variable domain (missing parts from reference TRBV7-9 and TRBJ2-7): DTGVSQNPRHKITKRGQNVTFRCDPISEHNRLYWYRQTLGQGPEFLTYFQNEAQLEKSRLLSDRFSAERPKGSFSTLEIQRTEQGDSAMYLCASSLAGVNEQYFGPGTRLTVT.

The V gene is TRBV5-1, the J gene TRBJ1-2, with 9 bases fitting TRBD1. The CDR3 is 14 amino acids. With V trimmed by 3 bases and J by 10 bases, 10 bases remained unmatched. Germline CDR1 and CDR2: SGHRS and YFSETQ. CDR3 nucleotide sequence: TGCGCCAGCAGCTCAAGATGGGACAGGGACCACTACACCTTC. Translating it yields CASSSRWDRDHYTF.

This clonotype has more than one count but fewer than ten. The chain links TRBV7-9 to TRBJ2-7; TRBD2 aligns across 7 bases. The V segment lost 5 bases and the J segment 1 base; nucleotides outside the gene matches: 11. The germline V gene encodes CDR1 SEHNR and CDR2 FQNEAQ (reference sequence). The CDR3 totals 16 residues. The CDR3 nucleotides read TGTGCCAGCAGCGGCCGAGAGCGGGACGCTTCCTACGAGCAGTACTTC. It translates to CASSGRERDASYEQYF.

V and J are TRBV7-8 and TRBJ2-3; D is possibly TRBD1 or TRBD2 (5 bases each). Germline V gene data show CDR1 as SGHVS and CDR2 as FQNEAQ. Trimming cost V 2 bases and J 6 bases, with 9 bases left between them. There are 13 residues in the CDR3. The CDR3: CASSLPGADTQYF. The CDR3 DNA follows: TGTGCCAGCAGCTTACCCGGGGCCGATACGCAGTATTTT.

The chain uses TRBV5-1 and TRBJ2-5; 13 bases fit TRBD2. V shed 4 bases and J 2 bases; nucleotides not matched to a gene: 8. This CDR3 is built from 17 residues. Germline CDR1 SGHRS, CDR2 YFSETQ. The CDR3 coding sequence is TGCGCCAGCAGCCCGGGGACTAGCGGGAACGTACAAGAGACCCAGTACTTC. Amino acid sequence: CASSPGTSGNVQETQYF.

The CDR3 DNA sequence: TGTGCCAGCAGCATCCGGGACAGGGTAGGATCTGAGCAGTTCTTC. It is translated as CASSIRDRVGSEQFF. V usage is TRBV7-9 and J usage is TRBJ2-1, with 9 bases identical to TRBD1. V shed 5 bases and J 9 bases; nucleotides not matched to a gene: 11. This CDR3 has 15 residues. In germline, CDR1 is SEHNR, CDR2 FQNEAQ (reference sequence).

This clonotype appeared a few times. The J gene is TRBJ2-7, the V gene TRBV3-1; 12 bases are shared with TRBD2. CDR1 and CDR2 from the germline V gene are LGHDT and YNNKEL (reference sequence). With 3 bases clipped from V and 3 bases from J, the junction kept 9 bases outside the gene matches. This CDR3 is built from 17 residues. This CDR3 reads CASSHTSGGLSRYEQYF. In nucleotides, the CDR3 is TGTGCCAGCAGCCATACTAGCGGGGGGTTATCCCGCTACGAGCAGTACTTC.

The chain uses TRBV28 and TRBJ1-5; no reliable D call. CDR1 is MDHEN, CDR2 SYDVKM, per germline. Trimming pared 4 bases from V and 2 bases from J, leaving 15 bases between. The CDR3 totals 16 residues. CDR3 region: CASSSEGDYRNQPQHF. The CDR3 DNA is TGTGCCAGCAGTTCGGAGGGAGACTATCGCAATCAGCCCCAGCATTTT.

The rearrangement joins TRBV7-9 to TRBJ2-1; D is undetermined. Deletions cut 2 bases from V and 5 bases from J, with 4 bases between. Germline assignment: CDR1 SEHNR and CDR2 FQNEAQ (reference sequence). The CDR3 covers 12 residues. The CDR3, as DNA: TGTGCCAGCAGCTTATTGGACAATGAGCAGTTCTTC. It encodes CASSLLDNEQFF.

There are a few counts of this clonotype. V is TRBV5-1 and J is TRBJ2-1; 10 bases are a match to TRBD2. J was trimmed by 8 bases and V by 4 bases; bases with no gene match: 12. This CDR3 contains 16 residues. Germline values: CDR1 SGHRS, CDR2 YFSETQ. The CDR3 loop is CASSGEAGGLTHEQFF. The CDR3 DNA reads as TGCGCCAGCAGCGGAGAAGCGGGGGGGCTTACCCATGAGCAGTTCTTC.

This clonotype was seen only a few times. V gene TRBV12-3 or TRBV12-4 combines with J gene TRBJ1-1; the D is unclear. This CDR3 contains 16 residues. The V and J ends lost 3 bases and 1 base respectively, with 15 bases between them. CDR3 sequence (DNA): TGTGCCAGCAGTTTTGGGAGATCAGGCTGGAACACTGAAGCTTTCTTT. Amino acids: CASSFGRSGWNTEAFF.

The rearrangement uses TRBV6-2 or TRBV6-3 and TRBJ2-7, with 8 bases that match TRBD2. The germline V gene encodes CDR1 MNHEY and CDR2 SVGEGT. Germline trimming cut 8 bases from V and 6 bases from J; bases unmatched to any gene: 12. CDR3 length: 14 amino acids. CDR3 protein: CASRPSGSGGEQYF. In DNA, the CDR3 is TGTGCCAGCCGACCAAGCGGGAGCGGGGGCGAGCAGTACTTC.

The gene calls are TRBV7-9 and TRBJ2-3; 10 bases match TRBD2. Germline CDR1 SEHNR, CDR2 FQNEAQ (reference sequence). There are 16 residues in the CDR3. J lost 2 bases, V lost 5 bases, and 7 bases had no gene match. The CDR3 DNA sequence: TGTGCCAGCAGCGAGAGGACTAGCGGCCCCACAGATACGCAGTATTTT. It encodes CASSERTSGPTDTQYF.

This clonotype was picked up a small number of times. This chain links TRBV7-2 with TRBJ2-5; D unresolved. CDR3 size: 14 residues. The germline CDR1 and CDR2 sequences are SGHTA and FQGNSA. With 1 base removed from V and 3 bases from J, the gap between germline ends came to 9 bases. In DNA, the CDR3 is TGTGCCAGCAGCTTAGGACGGCCTAAAGAGACCCAGTACTTC. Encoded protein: CASSLGRPKETQYF. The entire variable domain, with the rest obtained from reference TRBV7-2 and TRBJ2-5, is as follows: GAGVSQSPSNKVTEKGKDVELRCDPISGHTALYWYRQSLGQGLEFLIYFQGNSAPDKSGLPSDRFSAERTGGSVSTLTIQRTQQEDSAVYLCASSLGRPKETQYFGPGTRLLVL.

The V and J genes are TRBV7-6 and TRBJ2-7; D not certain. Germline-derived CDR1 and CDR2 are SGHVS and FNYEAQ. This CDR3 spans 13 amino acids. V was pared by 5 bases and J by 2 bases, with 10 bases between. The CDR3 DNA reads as TGTGCCAGCAGCCCCCCGACCACCTACGAGCAGTACTTC. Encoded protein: CASSPPTTYEQYF.

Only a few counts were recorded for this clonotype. CDR3 bases: TGTGCCAGCAGCACCCCCGGGGACTATGGCTACACCTTC. This sequence encodes CASSTPGDYGYTF. The J gene is TRBJ1-2, the V gene TRBV3-1; D is unresolved. This CDR3 has 13 residues. Trimming left V 5 bases short and J 3 bases short, with 10 bases between. Germline lookup yields CDR1 LGHDT and CDR2 YNNKEL (reference sequence). The full variable domain, completed using reference TRBV3-1 and TRBJ1-2, is DTAVSQTPKYLVTQMGNDKSIKCEQNLGHDTMYWYKQDSKKFLKIMFSYNNKELIINETVPNRFSPKSPDKAHLNLHINSLELGDSAVYFCASSTPGDYGYTFGSGTRLTVV.

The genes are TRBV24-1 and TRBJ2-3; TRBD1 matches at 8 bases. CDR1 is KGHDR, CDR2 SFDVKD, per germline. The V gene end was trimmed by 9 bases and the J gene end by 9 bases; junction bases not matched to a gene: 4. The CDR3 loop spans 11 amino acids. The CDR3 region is CATSGQGTQYF. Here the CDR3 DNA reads TGTGCCACCTCCGGACAGGGAACGCAGTATTTT.

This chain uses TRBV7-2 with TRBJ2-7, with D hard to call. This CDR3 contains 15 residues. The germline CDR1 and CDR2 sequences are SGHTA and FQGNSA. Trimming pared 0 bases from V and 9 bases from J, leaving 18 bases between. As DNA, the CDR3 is TGTGCCAGCAGCTTAGCACAGAAAACGCGACTGGGGCAGTACTTC. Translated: CASSLAQKTRLGQYF.